Below are 24 T cell receptor beta chains sequenced from a single sample in a study of shared clonotypes between healthy human individuals. Method: immunoSEQ multiplex PCR; TCRdb's copy keeps in-frame clones and lacks some. The repertoire has roughly 500,000 clones, over 75% of them found once; the top ten carry roughly 12%. The sample was PBMCs. The receptors were sampled from a woman aged 40 to 50 in good health. Some clones in this sample may be carry-over from other donors' samples.

In this sample, this clone turned up once. This chain connects TRBV7-9 to TRBJ2-3; either TRBD1 or TRBD2 may supply D (6 bases each). CDR3 size: 12 residues. Germline CDR1 reads SEHNR; CDR2 reads FQNEAQ (reference sequence). Trimming stripped 11 bases from V and 2 bases from J, with 11 bases between. DNA for the CDR3: TGTGCCCCGGGGGCCGACACAGATACGCAGTATTTT. Amino acids: CAPGADTDTQYF.

The chain recombines TRBV28 with TRBJ1-3; no definite D call. The CDR3 spans 14 residues. Germline V gene sequence: CDR1 MDHEN, CDR2 SYDVKM. Trimming pared 8 bases from V and 2 bases from J, leaving 13 bases between. CDR3 protein: CASRSPGTGNTIYF. CDR3 DNA sequence: TGTGCCAGCCGAAGTCCGGGCACTGGAAACACCATATATTTT. Supplemented by reference TRBV28 and TRBJ1-3, the full variable domain reads DVKVTQSSRYLVKRTGEKVFLECVQDMDHENMFWYRQDPGLGLRLIYFSYDVKMKEKGDIPEGYSVSREKKERFSLILESASTNQTSMYLCASRSPGTGNTIYFGEGSWLTVV.

The chain employs TRBV9 and TRBJ2-5, with TRBD1 matching 9 bases. Looked up from germline, CDR1 is SGDLS and CDR2 is YYNGEE. The CDR3 is 13 amino acids. V lost 4 bases to trimming and J lost 11 bases; unmatched junction nucleotides: 9. The CDR3 bases are TGTGCCAGCAGCATCGGACAGGGGTCAGAGCAGTACTTC. It specifies CASSIGQGSEQYF. The full variable domain, its missing parts supplied by reference TRBV9 and TRBJ2-5, is DSGVTQTPKHLITATGQRVTLRCSPRSGDLSVYWYQQSLDQGLQFLIQYYNGEERAKGNILERFSAQQFPDLHSELNLSSLELGDSALYFCASSIGQGSEQYFGPGTRLLVL.

The chain links TRBV6-6 to TRBJ2-7, with 9 bases lining up with TRBD2. After removal of 5 bases from V and 3 bases from J, the junction contained 2 bases not matched to a gene. This CDR3 has 13 amino acids. Germline loops: CDR1 MNHNY, CDR2 SVGAGI (reference sequence). The CDR3, as DNA: TGTGCCAGCAGTACGACTAGCGGCTACGAGCAGTACTTC. It yields the protein CASSTTSGYEQYF.

The chain couples TRBV28 to TRBJ2-2, with 10 bases identical to TRBD2. The length of the CDR3 is 16 residues. Looked up from germline, CDR1 is MDHEN and CDR2 is SYDVKM. V lost 3 bases to trimming and J lost 6 bases; unmatched junction nucleotides: 7. The CDR3 sequence: CASSLSLAGASGELFF. The CDR3 DNA sequence: TGTGCCAGCAGTTTGAGTCTAGCGGGAGCTTCCGGGGAGCTGTTTTTT.

V and J are TRBV18 and TRBJ1-2; 8 bases map to TRBD1. CDR3 length: 16 amino acids. Germline CDR1 KGHSH, CDR2 LQKENI. V was clipped by 3 bases and J by 4 bases; unmatched bases: 10. CDR3 bases: TGTGCCAGCTCACCCCCCGGACAGGGAGGCATCTATGGCTACACCTTC. Residues: CASSPPGQGGIYGYTF.

The chain combines TRBV28 with TRBJ2-2; D ambiguous. CDR3 size: 12 residues. Germline-derived CDR1 and CDR2 are MDHEN and SYDVKM. V was pared by 5 bases and J by 7 bases, with 8 bases between. The chain's CDR3 is CASSPQIGELFF. In DNA, the CDR3 is TGTGCCAGCAGTCCCCAAATCGGGGAGCTGTTTTTT.

By share, this clone counts as medium-sized. Other DNA sequences in the sample encode the same CDR3. This chain uses TRBV5-4 with TRBJ2-7; D perhaps matches TRBD2 (6 bases). Germline values: CDR1 SGHNT, CDR2 YYREEE (reference sequence). The CDR3 totals 15 residues. Trimming cost V 2 bases and J 0 bases, with 12 bases left between them. CDR3 in DNA: TGTGCCAGCAGCTTAGGCGGGGCGAGCTCCTACGAGCAGTACTTC. Translated, it gives CASSLGGASSYEQYF.

The gene calls are TRBV15 and TRBJ1-1, with D maybe TRBD1 (5 bases). V was trimmed by 3 bases and J by 7 bases, leaving 21 bases between them. The CDR3 has 16 amino acids. Germline V lookup: CDR1 LNHNV, CDR2 YYDKDF (reference sequence). The CDR3 here is CATSSAMGGDRREAFF. The CDR3 DNA reads TGTGCCACCAGCAGCGCCATGGGGGGGGACCGGCGTGAAGCTTTCTTT.

Only a few counts were recorded for this clone. Possible read error: a much larger clone is one base away. The sample contains more than one DNA sequence encoding this CDR3. The gene calls are TRBV5-1 and TRBJ2-1; maybe TRBD1 (6 bases). The CDR3 sequence is 14 residues long. CDR1 is SGHRS, CDR2 YFSETQ, per germline. V lost 2 bases and J lost 5, with 11 bases in between. This chain's CDR3 is CASSLQGRDNEQFF. Here the CDR3 DNA reads TGCGCCAGCAGCTTACAGGGCAGGGACAATGAGCAGTTCTTC.

This clone has at least ten counts. The chain couples TRBV4-2 to TRBJ2-6; D gene unclear. V lost 0 bases and J lost 4, with 4 bases in between. In germline, CDR1 is LGHNA, CDR2 YNFKEQ. The CDR3 has 14 residues. The chain's CDR3 is CASSQDTGANVLTF. The CDR3, as DNA: TGTGCCAGCAGCCAAGATACGGGGGCCAACGTCCTGACTTTC.

CDR3 protein: CASSLTRTGNQPQHF. The CDR3 DNA follows: TGTGCCAGCAGCTTAACGAGGACTGGCAATCAGCCCCAGCATTTT. V and J are TRBV7-8 and TRBJ1-5; D gene uncertain. Germline V gives CDR1 SGHVS, CDR2 FQNEAQ. Trimming shortened V by 2 bases and J by 2 bases, and 10 bases separated the two germline ends. This CDR3 contains 15 residues. Drawing the rest from reference TRBV7-8 and TRBJ1-5, the complete variable domain is GAGVSQSPRYKVAKRGQDVALRCDPISGHVSLFWYQQALGQGPEFLTYFQNEAQLDKSGLPSDRFFAERPEGSVSTLKIQRTQQEDSAVYLCASSLTRTGNQPQHFGDGTRLSIL.

This clone has a single count. The chain couples TRBV11-3 to TRBJ2-6; the D is unclear. Germline lookup yields CDR1 SGHNT and CDR2 YENEEA. Between the trimmed V and J ends, which lost 5 bases and 2 bases, there was a span of 13 bases. CDR3 length: 16 residues. The CDR3 nucleotides are TGTGCCAGCAGCCTCACCCACGGACCTGGGGCCAACGTCCTGACTTTC. This codes for CASSLTHGPGANVLTF.

Ten or more counts support this clone. The chain couples TRBV4-2 to TRBJ2-3; D ambiguous. The V and J ends lost 0 bases and 2 bases respectively, with 9 bases between them. The CDR3 is 15 amino acids. Per the germline V gene, CDR1 is LGHNA and CDR2 is YNFKEQ. The CDR3, as DNA: TGTGCCAGCAGCCAAGATCTGCGCCTCACAGATACGCAGTATTTT. Amino acids: CASSQDLRLTDTQYF.

About this clone: It differs at one base from a far larger clone, so likely a read error. Other DNA sequences from this sample encode an identical CDR3 as well. The chain joins TRBV2 to TRBJ2-3; TRBD1 matches at 10 bases. The CDR3 is 15 residues long. CDR1 and CDR2 from the germline V gene are SNHLY and FYNNEI. With V trimmed by 6 bases and J by 2 bases, 5 bases remained unmatched. CDR3 in amino acids: CASSMDRGATDTQYF. DNA for the CDR3: TGTGCCAGCAGCATGGACAGGGGGGCCACAGATACGCAGTATTTT.

The chain combines TRBV2 with TRBJ1-3; 10 positions match TRBD1. Germline V gives CDR1 SNHLY, CDR2 FYNNEI. CDR3 length equals 15 residues. With 5 bases clipped from V and 7 bases from J, the junction kept 8 bases outside the gene matches. The DNA of the CDR3 is TGTGCCAGCAGTACTAAACCGGGACAGGGGAACACCATATATTTT. Amino acids: CASSTKPGQGNTIYF.

This clone was recorded a few times. The V call is TRBV5-4, the J call TRBJ2-7; 8 positions agree with TRBD2. Germline assignment: CDR1 SGHNT and CDR2 YYREEE (reference sequence). Trimming cost V 4 bases and J 1 base; bases outside gene matches: 4. The CDR3 length is 14 residues. The CDR3 sequence is CASSKLAGSYEQYF. The CDR3 nucleotides read TGTGCCAGCAGCAAGCTAGCGGGTTCCTACGAGCAGTACTTC.

V and J are TRBV5-7 and TRBJ2-7, with 8 bases that match TRBD1. TRBV5-7 is an open reading frame, and its role is uncertain. The trim removed 0 bases at V and 7 bases at J, leaving 6 bases unmatched. The CDR3 contains 14 residues. CDR3 in DNA: TGTGCCAGCAGCTTGGTTCAGGGGGCGGTGGAGCAGTACTTC. Translation: CASSLVQGAVEQYF.

V usage is TRBV18 and J usage is TRBJ2-3, with D perhaps matching TRBD2 (6 bases). Germline assignment: CDR1 KGHSH and CDR2 LQKENI. This CDR3 is built from 12 residues. The V end was cut by 8 bases, the J end by 4 bases, with 10 bases between. Here the CDR3 DNA reads TGTGCCAGCAGGGACTCTTCAGATACGCAGTATTTT. As protein: CASRDSSDTQYF.

This chain links TRBV4-1 with TRBJ2-1; the D gene could be TRBD1 or TRBD2 (5 bases each). This CDR3 has 17 amino acids. Trimming took 0 bases from V and 0 from J, leaving 12 bases between them. CDR1 is MGHRA and CDR2 is YSYEKL in the germline V gene. The CDR3 DNA is TGCGCCAGCAGCCAAGATAGTTGGGGGAGCTCCTACAATGAGCAGTTCTTC. Its translation is CASSQDSWGSSYNEQFF.

The CDR3 protein is CASSPAGDEQYF. CDR3 nucleotide sequence: TGTGCCAGCTCACCTGCAGGTGACGAGCAGTACTTC. The chain has TRBV18 and TRBJ2-7; no firm D call. Trimming shortened V by 3 bases and J by 5 bases, and 8 bases separated the two germline ends. The germline V gene encodes CDR1 KGHSH and CDR2 LQKENI. The CDR3 has 12 residues.

The CDR3 bases are TGTGCCAGCAGTTTAGGCGGGGGCAGGAGCTCCTACGAGCAGTACTTC. It yields the protein CASSLGGGRSSYEQYF. The chain uses TRBV28 and TRBJ2-7; TRBD2 might be the D (7 bases). The CDR3 is 16 residues long. Per the germline V gene, CDR1 is MDHEN and CDR2 is SYDVKM. The V end was cut by 2 bases, the J end by 0 bases, with 14 bases between.

The chain recombines TRBV6-6 with TRBJ1-2, with TRBD1 matching 7 bases. The trim removed 0 bases at V and 8 bases at J, leaving 9 bases unmatched. The CDR3 spans 15 residues. CDR1 is MNHNY and CDR2 is SVGAGI in the germline V gene (reference sequence). The CDR3 DNA reads as TGTGCCAGCAGTTACTCTCGTGACAGGGCAGGCGGCTACACCTTC. The encoded protein is CASSYSRDRAGGYTF.

The J gene is TRBJ2-7, the V gene TRBV10-3; D is perhaps TRBD1 or TRBD2 (5 bases each). Germline CDR1 ENHRY, CDR2 SYGVKD. V was shortened by 3 bases and J by 4 bases, with 7 bases between the two germline ends. The CDR3 spans 12 residues. DNA for the CDR3: TGTGCCATCAGTGATGGGGGTTACGAGCAGTACTTC. This sequence encodes CAISDGGYEQYF.